This T cell receptor (beta chain) was sequenced in a study of shared clonotypes between healthy human individuals. Study outcomes and limitations: On the whole, naive subsets had larger estimated richness than memory subsets had. What limited the represented genetic and exposure-history diversity was the small number of donors. Sharing across a few donors was seen in around 5% of naive CD4 clonotypes.

As processed by the authors: Filtering was not the same, since immunoSEQ gave junction-only sequences without quality scores. TCRdb keeps only in-frame clones here, not all; method: immunoSEQ multiplex PCR. The V and J calls and clone size are taken from that table; D and trimming were inferred from the DNA. The sample has roughly 1,000,000 clones, approximately 78% seen once; the top ten hold around 0.61%. As concerns this clone: Its antigen is currently unknown.

This CDR3 region has 16 residues. In germline, CDR1 is MDHEN, CDR2 SYDVKM. V trimming: 6 bases; J trimming: 6 bases; junction bases outside the gene matches: 12. The sequencing input was memory CD4+ T cells from PBMCs. Sample subset: CD45RA-negative fraction. The gene calls are TRBV28 and TRBJ1-4; 8 positions match TRBD1. This TCR was sampled from a man aged 18 to 35 in good health. Some clones in this sample may be carry-over from other donors' samples. CDR3 sequence reads: CASRPGTGRQYEKLFF. In DNA form, the CDR3 reads TGTGCCAGCAGACCCGGGACAGGTCGACAATATGAAAAACTGTTTTTT.